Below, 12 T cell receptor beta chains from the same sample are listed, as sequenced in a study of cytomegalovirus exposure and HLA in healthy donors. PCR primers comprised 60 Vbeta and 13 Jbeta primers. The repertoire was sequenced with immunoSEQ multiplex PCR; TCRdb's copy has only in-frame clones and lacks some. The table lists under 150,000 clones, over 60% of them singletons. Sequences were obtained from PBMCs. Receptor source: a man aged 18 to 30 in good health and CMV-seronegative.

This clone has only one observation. This CDR3 reads CASSPKTGTGDGYTF. The CDR3 nucleotides are TGCGCCAGCAGCCCTAAGACCGGGACAGGGGATGGCTACACCTTC. V and J are TRBV5-1 and TRBJ1-2; TRBD1 agrees at 10 bases. Germline V gene sequence: CDR1 SGHRS, CDR2 YFSETQ. The V gene end was trimmed by 4 bases and the J gene end by 6 bases; junction bases not matched to a gene: 9. CDR3 length: 15 residues.

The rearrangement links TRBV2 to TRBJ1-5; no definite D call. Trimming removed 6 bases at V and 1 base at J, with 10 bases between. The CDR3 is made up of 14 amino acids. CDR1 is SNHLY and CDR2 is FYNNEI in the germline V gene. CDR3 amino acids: CASRYDISNQPQHF. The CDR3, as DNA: TGTGCCAGCAGATACGACATCAGCAATCAGCCCCAGCATTTT.

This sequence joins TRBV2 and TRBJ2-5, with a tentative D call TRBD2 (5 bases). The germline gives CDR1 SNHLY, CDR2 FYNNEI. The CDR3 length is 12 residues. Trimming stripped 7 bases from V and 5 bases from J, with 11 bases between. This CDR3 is CASNLSEETQYF. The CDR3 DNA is TGTGCCAGCAACCTTAGCGAGGAGACCCAGTACTTC.

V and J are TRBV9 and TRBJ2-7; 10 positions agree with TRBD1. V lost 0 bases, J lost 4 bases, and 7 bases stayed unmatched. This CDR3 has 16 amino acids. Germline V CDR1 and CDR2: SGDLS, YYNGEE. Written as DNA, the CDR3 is TGTGCCAGCAGCGTAGGGCTCGGGACAGGGGCATACGAGCAGTACTTC. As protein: CASSVGLGTGAYEQYF. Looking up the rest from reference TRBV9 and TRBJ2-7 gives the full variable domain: DSGVTQTPKHLITATGQRVTLRCSPRSGDLSVYWYQQSLDQGLQFLIQYYNGEERAKGNILERFSAQQFPDLHSELNLSSLELGDSALYFCASSVGLGTGAYEQYFGPGTRLTVT.

CDR3 in amino acids: CASSLSSGRAYNEQFF. The CDR3 DNA sequence: TGTGCCAGCAGCCTCTCTAGCGGGAGGGCCTACAATGAGCAGTTCTTC. V gene TRBV7-8 combines with J gene TRBJ2-1, with 12 nucleotides matching TRBD2. The V segment lost 5 bases and the J segment 2 bases; nucleotides outside the gene matches: 4. The germline CDR1 and CDR2 sequences are SGHVS and FQNEAQ. This CDR3 is built from 16 residues.

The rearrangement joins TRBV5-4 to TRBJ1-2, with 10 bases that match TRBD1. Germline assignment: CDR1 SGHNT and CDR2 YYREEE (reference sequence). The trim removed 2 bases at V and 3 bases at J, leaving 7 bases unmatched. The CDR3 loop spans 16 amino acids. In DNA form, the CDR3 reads TGTGCCAGCAGCTTAACCGTGGGACAGGGGTACTATGGCTACACCTTC. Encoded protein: CASSLTVGQGYYGYTF.

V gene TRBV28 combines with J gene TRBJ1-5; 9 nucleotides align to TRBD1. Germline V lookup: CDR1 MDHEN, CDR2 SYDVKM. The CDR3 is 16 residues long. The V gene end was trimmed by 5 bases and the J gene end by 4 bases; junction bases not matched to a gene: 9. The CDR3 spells CASSPAGQGMNQPQHF. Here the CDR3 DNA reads TGTGCCAGCAGTCCGGCGGGACAGGGAATGAATCAGCCCCAGCATTTT.

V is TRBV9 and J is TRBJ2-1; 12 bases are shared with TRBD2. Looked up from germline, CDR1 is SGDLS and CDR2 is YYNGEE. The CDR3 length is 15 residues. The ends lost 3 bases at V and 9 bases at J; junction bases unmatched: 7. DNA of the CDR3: TGTGCCAGCAGCGAGACTAGCGGGAGACTCGGTGAGCAGTTCTTC. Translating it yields CASSETSGRLGEQFF. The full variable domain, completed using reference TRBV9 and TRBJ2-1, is DSGVTQTPKHLITATGQRVTLRCSPRSGDLSVYWYQQSLDQGLQFLIQYYNGEERAKGNILERFSAQQFPDLHSELNLSSLELGDSALYFCASSETSGRLGEQFFGPGTRLTVL.

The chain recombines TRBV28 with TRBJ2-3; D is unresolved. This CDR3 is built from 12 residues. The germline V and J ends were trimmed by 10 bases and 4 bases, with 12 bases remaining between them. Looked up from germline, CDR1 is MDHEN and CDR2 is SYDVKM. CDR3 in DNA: TGTGCCACCGAGAACCGTGCAGATACGCAGTATTTT. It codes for CATENRADTQYF.

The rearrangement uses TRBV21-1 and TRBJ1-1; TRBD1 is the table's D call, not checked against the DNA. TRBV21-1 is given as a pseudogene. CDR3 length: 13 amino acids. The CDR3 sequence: CASSAGTNTEAFF. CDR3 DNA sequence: TGTGCCAGCAGCGCAGGAACGAACACTGAAGCTTTCTTT.

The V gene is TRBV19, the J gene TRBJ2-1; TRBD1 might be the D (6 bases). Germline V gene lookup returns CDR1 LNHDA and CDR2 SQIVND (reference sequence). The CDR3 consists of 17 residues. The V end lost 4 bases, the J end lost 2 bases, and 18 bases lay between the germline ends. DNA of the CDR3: TGTGCCAGTAGTAACGTGGCACTAAAGGGGGCCTACAATGAGCAGTTCTTC. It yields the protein CASSNVALKGAYNEQFF.

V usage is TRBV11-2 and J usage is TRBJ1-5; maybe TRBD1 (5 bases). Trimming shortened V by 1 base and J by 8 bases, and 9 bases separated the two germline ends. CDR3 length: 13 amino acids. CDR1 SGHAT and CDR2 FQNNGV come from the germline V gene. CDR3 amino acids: CASSLGRGEPQHF. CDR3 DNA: TGTGCCAGCAGCTTAGGTCGGGGGGAGCCCCAGCATTTT.